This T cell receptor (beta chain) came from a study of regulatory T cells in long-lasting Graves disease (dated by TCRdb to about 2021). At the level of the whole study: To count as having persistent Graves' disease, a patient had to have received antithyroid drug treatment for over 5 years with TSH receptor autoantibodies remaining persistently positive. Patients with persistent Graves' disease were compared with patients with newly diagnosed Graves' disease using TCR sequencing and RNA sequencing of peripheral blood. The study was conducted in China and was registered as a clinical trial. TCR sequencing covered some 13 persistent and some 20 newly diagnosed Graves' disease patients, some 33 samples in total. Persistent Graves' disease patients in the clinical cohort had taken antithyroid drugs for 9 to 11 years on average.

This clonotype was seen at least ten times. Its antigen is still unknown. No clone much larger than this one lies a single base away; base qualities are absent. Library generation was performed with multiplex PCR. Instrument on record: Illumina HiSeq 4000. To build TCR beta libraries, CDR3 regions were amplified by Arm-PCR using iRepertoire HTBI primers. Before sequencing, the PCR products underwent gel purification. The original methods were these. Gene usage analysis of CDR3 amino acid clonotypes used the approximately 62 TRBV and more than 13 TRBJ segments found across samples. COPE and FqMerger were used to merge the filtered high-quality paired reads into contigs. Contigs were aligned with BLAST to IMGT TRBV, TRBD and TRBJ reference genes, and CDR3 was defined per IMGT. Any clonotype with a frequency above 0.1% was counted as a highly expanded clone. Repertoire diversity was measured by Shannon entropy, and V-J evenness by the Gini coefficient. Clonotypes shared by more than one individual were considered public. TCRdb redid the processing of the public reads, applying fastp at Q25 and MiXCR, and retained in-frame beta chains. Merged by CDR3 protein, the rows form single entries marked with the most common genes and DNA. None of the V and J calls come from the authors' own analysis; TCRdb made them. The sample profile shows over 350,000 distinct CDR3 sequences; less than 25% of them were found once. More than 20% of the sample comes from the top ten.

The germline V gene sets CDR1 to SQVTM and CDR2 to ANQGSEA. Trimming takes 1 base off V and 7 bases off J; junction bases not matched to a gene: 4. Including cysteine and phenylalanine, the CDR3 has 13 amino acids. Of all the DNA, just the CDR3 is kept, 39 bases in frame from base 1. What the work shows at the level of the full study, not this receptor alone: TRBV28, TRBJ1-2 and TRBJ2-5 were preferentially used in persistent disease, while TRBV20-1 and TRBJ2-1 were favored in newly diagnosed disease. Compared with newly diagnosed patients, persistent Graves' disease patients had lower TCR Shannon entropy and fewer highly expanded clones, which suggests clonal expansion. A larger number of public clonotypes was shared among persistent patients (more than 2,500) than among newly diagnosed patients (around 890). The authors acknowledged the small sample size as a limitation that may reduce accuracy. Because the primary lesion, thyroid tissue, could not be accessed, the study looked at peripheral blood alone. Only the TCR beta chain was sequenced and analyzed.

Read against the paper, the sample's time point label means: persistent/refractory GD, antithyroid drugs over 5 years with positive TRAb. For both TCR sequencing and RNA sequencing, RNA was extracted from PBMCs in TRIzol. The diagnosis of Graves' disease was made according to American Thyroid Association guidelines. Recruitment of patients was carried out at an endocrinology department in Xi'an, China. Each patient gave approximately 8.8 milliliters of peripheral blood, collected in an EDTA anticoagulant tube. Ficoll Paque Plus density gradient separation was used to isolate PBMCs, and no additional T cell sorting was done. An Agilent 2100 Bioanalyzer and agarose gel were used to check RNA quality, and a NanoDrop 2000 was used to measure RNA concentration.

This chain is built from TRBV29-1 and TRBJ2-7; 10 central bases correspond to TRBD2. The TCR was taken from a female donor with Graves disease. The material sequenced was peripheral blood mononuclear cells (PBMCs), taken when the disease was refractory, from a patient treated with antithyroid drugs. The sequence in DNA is TGCAGCGTTGAAGGGACTAGCGGAGGTGAGCAGTACTTC. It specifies CSVEGTSGGEQYF.